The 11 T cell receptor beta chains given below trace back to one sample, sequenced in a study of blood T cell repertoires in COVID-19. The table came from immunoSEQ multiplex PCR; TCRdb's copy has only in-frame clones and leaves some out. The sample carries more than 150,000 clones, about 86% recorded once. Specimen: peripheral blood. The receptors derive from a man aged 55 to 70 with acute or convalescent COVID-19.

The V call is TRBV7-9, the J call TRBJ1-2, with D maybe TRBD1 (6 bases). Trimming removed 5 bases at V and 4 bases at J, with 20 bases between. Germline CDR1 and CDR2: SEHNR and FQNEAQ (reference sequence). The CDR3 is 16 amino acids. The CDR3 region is CASSASVGRGAYGYTF. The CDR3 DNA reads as TGTGCCAGCAGCGCCTCAGTGGGCAGGGGAGCCTATGGCTACACCTTC.

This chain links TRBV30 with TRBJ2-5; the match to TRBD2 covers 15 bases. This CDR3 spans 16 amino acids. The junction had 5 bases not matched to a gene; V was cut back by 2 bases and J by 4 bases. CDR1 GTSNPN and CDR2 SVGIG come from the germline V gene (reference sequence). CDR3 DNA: TGTGCCTGGAGTATAGGACTAGCGGGAGGGGCAGAGACCCAGTACTTC. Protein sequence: CAWSIGLAGGAETQYF.

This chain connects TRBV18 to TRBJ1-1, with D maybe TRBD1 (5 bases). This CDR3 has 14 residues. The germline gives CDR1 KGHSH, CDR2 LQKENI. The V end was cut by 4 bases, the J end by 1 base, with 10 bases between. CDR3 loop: CASSLSTANTEAFF. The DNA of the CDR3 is TGTGCCAGCTCACTCTCGACAGCGAACACTGAAGCTTTCTTT.

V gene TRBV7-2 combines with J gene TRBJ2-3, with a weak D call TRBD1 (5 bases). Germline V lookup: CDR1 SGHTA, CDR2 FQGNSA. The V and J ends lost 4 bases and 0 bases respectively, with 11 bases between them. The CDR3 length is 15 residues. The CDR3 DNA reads TGTGCCAGCAGCTCTCGGACACTGAGCACAGATACGCAGTATTTT. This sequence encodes CASSSRTLSTDTQYF.

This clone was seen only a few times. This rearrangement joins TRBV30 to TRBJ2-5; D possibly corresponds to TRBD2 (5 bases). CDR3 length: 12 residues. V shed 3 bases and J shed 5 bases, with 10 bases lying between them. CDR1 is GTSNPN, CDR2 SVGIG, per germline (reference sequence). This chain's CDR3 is CAWSPSGETQYF. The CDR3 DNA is TGTGCCTGGAGCCCCTCGGGGGAGACCCAGTACTTC.

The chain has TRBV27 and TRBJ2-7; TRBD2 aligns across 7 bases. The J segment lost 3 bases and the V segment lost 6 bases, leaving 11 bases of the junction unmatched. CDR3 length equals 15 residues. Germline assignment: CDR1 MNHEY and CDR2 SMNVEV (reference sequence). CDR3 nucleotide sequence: TGTGCCAGCAGCTTGGTGGGGACTACCGACTACGAGCAGTACTTC. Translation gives CASSLVGTTDYEQYF.

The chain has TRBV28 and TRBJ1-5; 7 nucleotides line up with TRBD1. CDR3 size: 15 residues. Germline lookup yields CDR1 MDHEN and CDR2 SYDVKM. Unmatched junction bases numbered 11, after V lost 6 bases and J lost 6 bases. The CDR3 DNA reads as TGTGCCAGCAGCGACGACAGGGTAGTCGGTCAGCCCCAGCATTTT. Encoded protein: CASSDDRVVGQPQHF.

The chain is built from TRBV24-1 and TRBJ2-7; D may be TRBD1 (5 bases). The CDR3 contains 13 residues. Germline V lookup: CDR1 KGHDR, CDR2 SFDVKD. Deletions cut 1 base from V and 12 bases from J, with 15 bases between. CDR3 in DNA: TGTGCCACCAGTGATTTCCCAGACAGTCCCCTGTACTTC. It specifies CATSDFPDSPLYF.

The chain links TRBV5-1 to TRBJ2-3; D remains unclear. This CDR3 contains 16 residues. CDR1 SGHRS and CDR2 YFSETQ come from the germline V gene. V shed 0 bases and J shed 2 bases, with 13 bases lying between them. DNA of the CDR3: TGCGCCAGCAGCTTGGTGTTGGCTAGAGTCACAGATACGCAGTATTTT. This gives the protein CASSLVLARVTDTQYF.

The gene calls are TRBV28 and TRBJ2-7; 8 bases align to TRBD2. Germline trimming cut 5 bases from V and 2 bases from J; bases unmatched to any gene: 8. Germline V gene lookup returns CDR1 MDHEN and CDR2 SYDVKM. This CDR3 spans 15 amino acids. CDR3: CASSLLAELTYEQYF. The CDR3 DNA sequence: TGTGCCAGCAGTCTACTAGCGGAGTTAACCTACGAGCAGTACTTC.

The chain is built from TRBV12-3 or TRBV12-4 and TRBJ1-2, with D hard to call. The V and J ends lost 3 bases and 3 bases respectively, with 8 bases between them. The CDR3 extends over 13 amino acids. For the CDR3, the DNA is TGTGCCAGCAGTTTGACCGAGGACTATGGCTACACCTTC. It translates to CASSLTEDYGYTF.